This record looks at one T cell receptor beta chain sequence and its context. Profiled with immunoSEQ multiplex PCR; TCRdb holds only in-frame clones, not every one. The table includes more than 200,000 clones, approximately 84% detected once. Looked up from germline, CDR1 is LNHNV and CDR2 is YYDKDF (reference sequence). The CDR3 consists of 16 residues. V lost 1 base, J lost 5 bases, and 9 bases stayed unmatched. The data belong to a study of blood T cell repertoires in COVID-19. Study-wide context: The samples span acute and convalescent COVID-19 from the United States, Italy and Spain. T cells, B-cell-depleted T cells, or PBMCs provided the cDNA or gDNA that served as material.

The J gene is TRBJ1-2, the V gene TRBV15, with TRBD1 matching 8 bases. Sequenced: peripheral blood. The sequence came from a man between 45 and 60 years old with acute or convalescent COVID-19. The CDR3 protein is CATSRGRGQALYGYTF. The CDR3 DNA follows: TGTGCCACCAGCAGAGGCCGGGGACAGGCCCTTTATGGCTACACCTTC.